The 18 T cell receptor beta chains in this list originate from one sample, sequenced in a study of blood T cells in healthy people across ages. With a J-beta primer mix and a sample-barcoded 5' primer, a second PCR ran roughly 6 to 12 cycles. TCRdb fed the 5' RACE reads into MiXCR, producing one record per CDR3 protein. The sample has fewer than 950,000 distinct CDR3 sequences, 35% to 40% seen once. Material: blood. These receptor sequences come from a man aged 18 to 29 in good health.

This clonotype was seen only a few times. The chain combines TRBV24-1 with TRBJ2-1, with a weak D call TRBD1 (6 bases). With 1 base removed from V and 1 base from J, the gap between germline ends came to 16 bases. This CDR3 has 18 residues. Germline V gene data show CDR1 as KGHDR and CDR2 as SFDVKD. This CDR3 reads CATSDFLSQTGSYNEQFF. As DNA, the CDR3 is TGTGCCACCAGTGATTTTTTGTCGCAGACAGGATCCTACAATGAGCAGTTCTTC.

In this sample, this clonotype turned up many times. V gene TRBV20-1 combines with J gene TRBJ2-3; 9 bases line up with TRBD2. V trimming: 4 bases; J trimming: 6 bases; junction bases outside the gene matches: 2. This CDR3 spans 12 amino acids. Germline lookup yields CDR1 DFQATT and CDR2 SNEGSKA (reference sequence). CDR3: CSATTSGDTQYF. The CDR3 region has the DNA TGCAGTGCTACGACTAGCGGCGATACGCAGTATTTT.

This chain links TRBV30 with TRBJ1-2, with D possibly being TRBD1 (5 bases). This CDR3 comprises 14 residues. The germline V gene encodes CDR1 GTSNPN and CDR2 SVGIG (reference sequence). The ends were cut back, 2 bases at V and 0 bases at J, with 10 bases in the middle. In DNA, the CDR3 is TGTGCCTGGAGTCGAGGGGTGGCTAACTATGGCTACACCTTC. The encoded protein is CAWSRGVANYGYTF.

The chain carries TRBV7-2 and TRBJ2-7; D remains ambiguous. This CDR3 is built from 14 residues. Germline loops: CDR1 SGHTA, CDR2 FQGNSA. Trimming shortened V by 3 bases and J by 10 bases, and 19 bases separated the two germline ends. CDR3 DNA: TGTGCCAGCAGCTTTAGTCCGGACGGCGGCACCCAGTACTTC. This encodes CASSFSPDGGTQYF.

This clonotype was observed a few times. V and J are TRBV20-1 and TRBJ1-6; no clear D. This CDR3 region has 15 residues. Per germline, CDR1 DFQATT and CDR2 SNEGSKA (reference sequence). V lost 3 bases, J lost 6 bases, and 15 bases lay in between. Here the CDR3 DNA reads TGCAGTGCTAGGGTGGCAGGAGCTGGTAATTCACCCCTCCACTTT. It translates to CSARVAGAGNSPLHF.

This clonotype has only a few counts. This chain connects TRBV20-1 to TRBJ2-5; 10 bases are shared with TRBD2. The CDR3 is 15 amino acids. The germline V gene has CDR1 DFQATT and CDR2 SNEGSKA (reference sequence). Trimming at V came to 1 base and at J to 2 bases, leaving 4 bases not matched to a gene. CDR3 residues: CSARVQTSGQETQYF. CDR3 bases: TGCAGTGCTAGAGTTCAGACTAGCGGGCAAGAGACCCAGTACTTC.

This sequence joins TRBV12-3 or TRBV12-4 and TRBJ1-5, with TRBD1 identical over 7 bases. V trimming: 5 bases; J trimming: 7 bases; junction bases outside the gene matches: 8. The CDR3 is made up of 14 amino acids. As DNA, the CDR3 is TGTGCCAGCAGTGCCGGGACAGTCAGGCAGCCCCAGCATTTT. This gives the protein CASSAGTVRQPQHF.

This clonotype was seen ten or more times. This rearrangement joins TRBV29-1 to TRBJ1-2, with TRBD1 identical over 7 bases. The V and J ends lost 3 bases and 0 bases, in that order; junction bases with no gene match: 7. Germline CDR1 SQVTM, CDR2 ANQGSEA. This CDR3 contains 15 residues. The CDR3 spells CSVDGPGGANYGYTF. DNA of the CDR3: TGCAGCGTTGATGGACCAGGGGGTGCTAACTATGGCTACACCTTC.

CDR3 nucleotides: TGCGCCAGCAGCCAGGGGCAGGACCTTGACGGCTACACCTTC. It translates to CASSQGQDLDGYTF. The chain recombines TRBV4-3 with TRBJ1-2; tentatively, D is TRBD1 (5 bases). The length of the CDR3 is 14 residues. CDR1 is LGHNA and CDR2 is YSLEER in the germline V gene. Trimming took 3 bases from V and 8 from J, leaving 16 bases between them.

There are many counts of this clonotype. This chain links TRBV12-3 or TRBV12-4 with TRBJ2-3; D is unclear. V was trimmed by 3 bases and J by 2 bases, leaving 6 bases between them. There are 13 residues in the CDR3. CDR3 DNA sequence: TGTGCCAGCAGTTTGAGTCTCACAGATACGCAGTATTTT. Residues: CASSLSLTDTQYF.

CDR3 coding DNA: TGCAGCGTCGTGGGGGGACTAGCGATACAAGAGACCCAGTACTTC. Its protein is CSVVGGLAIQETQYF. This chain uses TRBV29-1 with TRBJ2-5; 10 positions match TRBD2. Germline CDR1 SQVTM, CDR2 ANQGSEA. V trimming: 6 bases; J trimming: 2 bases; junction bases outside the gene matches: 9. The CDR3 covers 15 residues. Based on the CDR3 plus reference TRBV29-1 and TRBJ2-5, the full variable domain is SAVISQKPSRDICQRGTSLTIQCQVDSQVTMMFWYRQQPGQSLTLIATANQGSEATYESGFVIDKFPISRPNLTFSTLTVSNMSPEDSSIYLCSVVGGLAIQETQYFGPGTRLLVL.

This clonotype was seen more than once but under ten times. The chain has TRBV6-2 or TRBV6-3 and TRBJ1-1; D call uncertain. Trimming cost V 2 bases and J 2 bases, with 15 bases left between them. Germline V gives CDR1 MNHEY, CDR2 SVGEGT. The CDR3 runs to 16 residues. CDR3 in amino acids: CASSYLGYPRNTEAFF. For the CDR3, the DNA is TGTGCCAGCAGTTACCTCGGCTACCCAAGAAACACTGAAGCTTTCTTT.

This chain joins TRBV6-2 or TRBV6-3 and TRBJ1-5; D possibly corresponds to TRBD1 (5 bases). Germline V gives CDR1 MNHEY, CDR2 SVGEGT. Trimming shortened V by 10 bases and J by 7 bases, and 23 bases separated the two germline ends. This CDR3 contains 15 residues. CDR3 protein: CATKGRKLSYQPQHF. For the CDR3, the DNA is TGTGCCACCAAGGGGAGGAAATTATCGTACCAGCCCCAGCATTTT.

This clonotype was seen only a few times. This chain joins TRBV12-3 or TRBV12-4 and TRBJ1-2; D might be TRBD1 (5 bases). V was pared by 5 bases and J by 13 bases, with 20 bases between. This CDR3 is built from 13 residues. CDR3 nucleotide sequence: TGTGCCAGCAGTCCTCCCTATGGGACTCCGGCCACCTTC. Its protein is CASSPPYGTPATF.

This rearrangement joins TRBV20-1 to TRBJ2-7; 7 bases agree with TRBD1. From germline, CDR1 is DFQATT and CDR2 SNEGSKA (reference sequence). This CDR3 spans 13 amino acids. The ends lost 7 bases at V and 2 bases at J; junction bases unmatched: 8. In DNA, the CDR3 is TGCAGTGTGAGGTACAGGGGAACCTACGAGCAGTACTTC. This encodes CSVRYRGTYEQYF.

A note on this clonotype: The junction shows a germline mismatch at one end, possibly a read error. This rearrangement joins TRBV4-3 to TRBJ2-1; 9 bases line up with TRBD2. CDR3 size: 17 residues. The V gene's germline CDR1 is LGHNA and CDR2 YSLEER. CDR3 loop: CASSQWVTSGSCNEQFF. As DNA, the CDR3 is TGCGCCAGCAGCCAGTGGGTAACTAGCGGGTCCTGCAATGAGCAGTTCTTC.

V gene TRBV5-1 combines with J gene TRBJ2-5; 7 bases agree with TRBD1. J was trimmed by 11 bases and V by 4 bases; bases with no gene match: 11. Germline CDR1 reads SGHRS; CDR2 reads YFSETQ. The CDR3 runs to 13 residues. CDR3 protein: CASSTTGIHEQYF. CDR3 DNA sequence: TGCGCCAGCAGCACGACAGGGATCCATGAGCAGTACTTC.

The rearrangement joins TRBV15 to TRBJ1-1; D is ambiguous. The CDR3 spans 14 residues. Trimming cost V 0 bases and J 3 bases, with 8 bases left between them. Germline V gene data show CDR1 as LNHNV and CDR2 as YYDKDF (reference sequence). CDR3 loop: CATSRDRGYTEAFF. CDR3 DNA: TGTGCCACCAGCAGAGATCGGGGATACACTGAAGCTTTCTTT.